The 13 T cell receptor beta chains listed next were all sequenced from one sample in a study of shared clonotypes between healthy human individuals. Naive CD8 cells lacked CD45RO and underwent positive selection for CCR7, leaving out terminally differentiated effector memory CD45RA+ cells. Using immunoSEQ multiplex PCR, the repertoire was profiled, and TCRdb retains in-frame clones only, with some absent. The top ten hold roughly 1.1% of the sample, which has more than 2 million clones, about 95% seen once. The source material was naive CD8+ T cells sorted from blood. The receptors come from a man younger than 35 in good health.

CDR3 amino acids: CASSLGPPPYEQYF. CDR3 nucleotides: TGTGCCAGTAGTCTGGGACCGCCGCCCTACGAGCAGTACTTC. This chain uses TRBV19 with TRBJ2-7; D possibly matches TRBD1 or TRBD2 (5 bases each). This CDR3 contains 14 residues. V was trimmed by 5 bases and J by 2 bases, leaving 13 bases between them. From germline, CDR1 is LNHDA and CDR2 SQIVND (reference sequence).

This chain joins TRBV5-6 and TRBJ1-4, with a weak D call TRBD1 (6 bases). V was clipped by 2 bases and J by 7 bases, with 12 bases between them. Germline V CDR1 and CDR2: SGHDT, YYEEEE. CDR3 length: 14 amino acids. The CDR3 sequence is CASSFGIGGEKLFF. The CDR3 DNA reads as TGTGCCAGCAGCTTCGGGATAGGGGGTGAAAAACTGTTTTTT.

The V gene is TRBV4-3, the J gene TRBJ2-7; D gene uncertain. V lost 0 bases and J lost 3, with 15 bases in between. The CDR3 extends over 16 amino acids. CDR1 and CDR2 (germline): LGHNA, YSLEER. The CDR3: CASSQDAGPWIYEQYF. The CDR3 DNA reads TGCGCCAGCAGCCAAGACGCCGGGCCGTGGATCTACGAGCAGTACTTC.

This clone is a singleton in its sample. This chain connects TRBV5-4 to TRBJ2-1; D gene uncertain. The CDR3 covers 14 residues. Germline lookup yields CDR1 SGHNT and CDR2 YYREEE (reference sequence). Trimming left V 4 bases short and J 6 bases short, with 14 bases between. The CDR3 bases are TGTGCCAGCAGCCGCTGGGGTACGGGCAATGAGCAGTTCTTC. Translating it yields CASSRWGTGNEQFF. Full variable domain (remainder filled in from reference TRBV5-4 and TRBJ2-1): ETGVTQSPTHLIKTRGQQVTLRCSSQSGHNTVSWYQQALGQGPQFIFQYYREEENGRGNFPPRFSGLQFPNYSSELNVNALELDDSALYLCASSRWGTGNEQFFGPGTRLTVL.

This chain uses TRBV18 with TRBJ2-3; unclear D gene. CDR3 length: 15 amino acids. In germline, CDR1 is KGHSH, CDR2 LQKENI. The V and J ends lost 3 bases and 0 bases respectively, with 10 bases between them. CDR3 sequence (DNA): TGTGCCAGCTCACCCTTGGCTGGTAGCACAGATACGCAGTATTTT. Encoded protein: CASSPLAGSTDTQYF.

The chain joins TRBV29-1 to TRBJ1-2, with D perhaps matching TRBD1 (6 bases). The ends were cut back, 0 bases at V and 8 bases at J, with 19 bases in the middle. CDR3 length: 15 residues. Germline V CDR1 and CDR2: SQVTM, ANQGSEA. In DNA form, the CDR3 reads TGCAGCGTTGAAGATCGGGCAACAGGGACCTACGGCTACACCTTC. Residues: CSVEDRATGTYGYTF. Using reference TRBV29-1 and TRBJ1-2 for the parts outside the CDR3, the full variable domain is SAVISQKPSRDICQRGTSLTIQCQVDSQVTMMFWYRQQPGQSLTLIATANQGSEATYESGFVIDKFPISRPNLTFSTLTVSNMSPEDSSIYLCSVEDRATGTYGYTFGSGTRLTVV.

This sequence joins TRBV11-2 and TRBJ1-1; D unresolved. Germline CDR1 reads SGHAT; CDR2 reads FQNNGV. Deletions cut 3 bases from V and 3 bases from J, with 14 bases between. The length of the CDR3 is 15 residues. The CDR3 DNA reads TGTGCCAGCAGCTTTCGGTGGGCTGAAGACACTGAAGCTTTCTTT. As protein: CASSFRWAEDTEAFF.

This chain links TRBV18 with TRBJ1-4; possibly TRBD1 for D (5 bases). The germline V gene has CDR1 KGHSH and CDR2 LQKENI. V was pared by 2 bases and J by 5 bases, with 12 bases between. This CDR3 is built from 15 residues. DNA of the CDR3: TGTGCCAGCTCACCAGGAGCAGGGATAAATGAAAAACTGTTTTTT. Its protein is CASSPGAGINEKLFF.

To note about this clone: Within the sample, other DNA sequences also encode this same CDR3. The chain has TRBV9 and TRBJ2-5, with D possibly matching TRBD2 (6 bases). V was trimmed by 0 bases and J by 3 bases, leaving 9 bases between them. The CDR3 has 14 residues. Germline V gene sequence: CDR1 SGDLS, CDR2 YYNGEE. The DNA for the CDR3 is TGTGCCAGCAGCGTAGCTGGCGGGGAAGAGACCCAGTACTTC. This translates into CASSVAGGEETQYF.

This rearrangement joins TRBV29-1 to TRBJ2-7; the D is unclear. CDR3 length equals 11 residues. V was shortened by 7 bases and J by 4 bases, with 11 bases between the two germline ends. CDR1 is SQVTM, CDR2 ANQGSEA, per germline. The CDR3 loop reads CSAGWGYEQYF. The CDR3, as DNA: TGCAGCGCCGGCTGGGGTTACGAGCAGTACTTC.

V is TRBV2 and J is TRBJ2-3; 11 nucleotides agree with TRBD2. The V gene end was trimmed by 4 bases and the J gene end by 6 bases; junction bases not matched to a gene: 3. The CDR3 contains 14 residues. Per germline, CDR1 SNHLY and CDR2 FYNNEI. The CDR3 loop is CASSGWTSGDTQYF. Here the CDR3 DNA reads TGTGCCAGCAGTGGCTGGACTAGCGGGGATACGCAGTATTTT.

The gene calls are TRBV4-3 and TRBJ1-2; D gene uncertain. Germline V CDR1 and CDR2: LGHNA, YSLEER. This CDR3 comprises 16 residues. Trimming took off 0 bases at V and 1 base at J, with 12 bases between the two ends. CDR3 protein: CASSQDHGTYNYGYTF. The CDR3 DNA is TGCGCCAGCAGCCAAGATCATGGCACCTATAACTATGGCTACACCTTC.

This chain connects TRBV6-6 to TRBJ2-7, with D possibly being TRBD1 or TRBD2 (5 bases each). V lost 9 bases to trimming and J lost 4 bases, with 13 bases between them. CDR1 and CDR2 (germline): MNHNY, SVGAGI (reference sequence). This CDR3 spans 12 amino acids. CDR3 loop: CASSGSRYEQYF. In DNA, the CDR3 is TGTGCCAGTTCAGGGAGTCGGTACGAGCAGTACTTC.